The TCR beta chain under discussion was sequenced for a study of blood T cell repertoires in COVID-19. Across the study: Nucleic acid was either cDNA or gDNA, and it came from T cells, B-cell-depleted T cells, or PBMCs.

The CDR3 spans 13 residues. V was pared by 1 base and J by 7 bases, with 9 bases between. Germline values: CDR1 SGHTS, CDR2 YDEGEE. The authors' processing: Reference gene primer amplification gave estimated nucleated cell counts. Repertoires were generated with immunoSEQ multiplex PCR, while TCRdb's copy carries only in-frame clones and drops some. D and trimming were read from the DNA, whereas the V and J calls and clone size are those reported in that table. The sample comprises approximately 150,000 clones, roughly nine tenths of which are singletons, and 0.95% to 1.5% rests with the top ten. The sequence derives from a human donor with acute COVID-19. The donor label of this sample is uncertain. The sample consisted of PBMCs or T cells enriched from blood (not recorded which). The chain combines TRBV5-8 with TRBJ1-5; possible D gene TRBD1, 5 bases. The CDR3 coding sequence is TGTGCCAGCAGCTTGTTCAGGGTACAGCCCCAGCATTTT. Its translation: CASSLFRVQPQHF. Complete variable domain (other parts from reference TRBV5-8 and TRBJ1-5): EAGVTQSPTHLIKTRGQQATLRCSPISGHTSVYWYQQALGLGLQFLLWYDEGEERNRGNFPPRFSGRQFPNYSSELNVNALELEDSALYLCASSLFRVQPQHFGDGTRLSIL.